This TCR beta chain was captured in a study of shared clonotypes between healthy human individuals. This clone was seen only once. Other DNA sequences in this specimen translate into the identical CDR3. Germline values: CDR1 ENHRY, CDR2 SYGVKD. V was pared by 6 bases and J by 0 bases, with 8 bases between. CDR3 length equals 13 residues. The assay was immunoSEQ multiplex PCR, and TCRdb's table has in-frame clones only and misses some. This table has roughly 2 million clones, 85% to 95% appearing once. The source material was naive CD4+ T cells sorted from blood. The subset was: CD45RA+ positively selected. The TCR was taken from a man between 18 and 35 years old in good health. The chain joins TRBV10-3 to TRBJ2-5; the D gene is possibly TRBD2 (5 bases). This CDR3 is CAISSGYQETQYF. DNA of the CDR3: TGTGCCATCAGCAGCGGTTACCAAGAGACCCAGTACTTC.